The present TCR beta chain was sequenced within a study of CD8+CD57+ T cells in acquired aplastic anemia. Study context: Each DNA sample taken from sorted CD4+ and CD8+ cells came to 3 to 3.5 ug on average.

This clonotype came up many times. Its antigen remains unknown. Study-level findings and limits: Between the patient and control groups, CD8+ Simpson's diversity did not differ significantly.

Genomic DNA provided the template from which TCR beta VDJ and CDR3 profiles were obtained. Using its own MiXCR run on the reads, TCRdb lists one record per CDR3 protein. The table lists under 350,000 distinct CDR3 sequences, roughly 61% of them singletons. Deletions cut 4 bases from V and 4 bases from J, with 7 bases between. Germline V gives CDR1 ENHRY, CDR2 SYGVKD. This CDR3 region has 12 residues. An expansion of CD8+CD57+ cells by flow cytometry had been shown in patients chosen for sequencing. The sequence derives from a human donor with aplastic anemia. Sequencing input: sorted CD4+, CD8+, or CD8+CD57+ T cells (not recorded which) from PBMCs. This chain uses TRBV10-3 with TRBJ1-2; D is uncertain. CDR3 amino acids: CAISGGIYGYTF. CDR3 bases: TGTGCCATCAGTGGAGGGATCTATGGCTACACCTTC.